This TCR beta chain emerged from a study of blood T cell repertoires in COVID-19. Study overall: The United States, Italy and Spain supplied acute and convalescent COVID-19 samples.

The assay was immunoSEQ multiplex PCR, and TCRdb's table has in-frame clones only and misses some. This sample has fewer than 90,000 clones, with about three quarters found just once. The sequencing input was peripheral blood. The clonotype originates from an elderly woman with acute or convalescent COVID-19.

CDR3 sequence: CASRDRDDSPLHF. As DNA, the CDR3 is TGTGCCAGCCGAGACAGGGATGATTCACCCCTCCACTTT. This chain joins TRBV5-4 and TRBJ1-6; 7 bases fit TRBD1. Trimming took 7 bases from V and 8 from J; bases not matched to a gene: 6. This CDR3 is 13 amino acids long. Germline CDR1 reads SGHNT; CDR2 reads YYREEE (reference sequence). The variable domain in full, completed from reference TRBV5-4 and TRBJ1-6, reads ETGVTQSPTHLIKTRGQQVTLRCSSQSGHNTVSWYQQALGQGPQFIFQYYREEENGRGNFPPRFSGLQFPNYSSELNVNALELDDSALYLCASRDRDDSPLHFGNGTRLTVT.